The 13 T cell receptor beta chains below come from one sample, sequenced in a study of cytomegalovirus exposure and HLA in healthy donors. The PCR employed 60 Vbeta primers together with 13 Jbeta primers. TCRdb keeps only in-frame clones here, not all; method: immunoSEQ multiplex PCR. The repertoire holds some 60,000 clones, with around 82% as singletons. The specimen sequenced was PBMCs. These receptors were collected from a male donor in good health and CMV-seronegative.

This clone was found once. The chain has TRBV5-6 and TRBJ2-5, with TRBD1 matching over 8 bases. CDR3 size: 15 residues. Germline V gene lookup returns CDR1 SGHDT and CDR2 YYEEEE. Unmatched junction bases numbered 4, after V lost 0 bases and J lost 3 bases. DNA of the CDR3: TGTGCCAGCAGCTTGGCCCGGACAGGGAAAGAGACCCAGTACTTC. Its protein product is CASSLARTGKETQYF.

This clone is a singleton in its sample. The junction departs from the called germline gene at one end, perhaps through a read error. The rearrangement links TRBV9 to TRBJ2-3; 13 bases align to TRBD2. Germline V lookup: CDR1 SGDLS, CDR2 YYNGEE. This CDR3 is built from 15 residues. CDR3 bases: TGTGCCGGCAGACTAGCGGGGGGTGGCACAGATACGCAGTATTTT. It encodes CAGRLAGGGTDTQYF.

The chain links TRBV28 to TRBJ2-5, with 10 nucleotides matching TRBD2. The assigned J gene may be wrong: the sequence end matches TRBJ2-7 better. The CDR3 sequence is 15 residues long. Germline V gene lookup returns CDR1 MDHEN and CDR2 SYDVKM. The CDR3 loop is CASIPPSGGAYEQYF. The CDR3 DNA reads TGTGCCAGCATCCCACCCAGCGGGGGGGCCTACGAGCAGTACTTC.

Here the CDR3 reads CASSLAGLQETQYF. The CDR3 DNA sequence: TGCGCCAGCAGCTTGGCCGGTCTCCAAGAGACCCAGTACTTC. The V call is TRBV5-1, the J call TRBJ2-5; no definite D call. The CDR3 runs to 14 residues. V was clipped by 0 bases and J by 1 base, with 7 bases between them. Germline V gives CDR1 SGHRS, CDR2 YFSETQ.

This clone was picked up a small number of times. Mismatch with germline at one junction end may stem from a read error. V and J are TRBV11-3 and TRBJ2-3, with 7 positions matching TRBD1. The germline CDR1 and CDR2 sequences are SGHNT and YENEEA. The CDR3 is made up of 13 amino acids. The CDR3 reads CAGSQEGGDTQYF. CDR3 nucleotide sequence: TGTGCCGGCAGCCAAGAAGGGGGCGATACGCAGTATTTT. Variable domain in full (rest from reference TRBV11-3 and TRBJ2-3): EAGVVQSPRYKIIEKKQPVAFWCNPISGHNTLYWYLQNLGQGPELLIRYENEEAVDDSQLPKDRFSAERLKGVDSTLKIQPAELGDSAVYLCAGSQEGGDTQYFGPGTRLTVL.

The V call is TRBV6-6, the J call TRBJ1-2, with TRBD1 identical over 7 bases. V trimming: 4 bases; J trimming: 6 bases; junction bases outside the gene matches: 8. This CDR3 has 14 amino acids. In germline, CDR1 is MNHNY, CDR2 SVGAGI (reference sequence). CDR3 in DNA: TGTGCCAGCAGTTTCGATCCGACAGGGCATGGCTACACCTTC. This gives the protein CASSFDPTGHGYTF.

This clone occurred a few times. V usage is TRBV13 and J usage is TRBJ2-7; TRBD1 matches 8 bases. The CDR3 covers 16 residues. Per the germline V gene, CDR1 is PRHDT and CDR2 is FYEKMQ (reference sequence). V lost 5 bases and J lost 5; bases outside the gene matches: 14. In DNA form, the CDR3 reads TGTGCCAGCAGCCGAACCCAATCGGACAGGGTGCACGAGCAGTACTTC. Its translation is CASSRTQSDRVHEQYF.

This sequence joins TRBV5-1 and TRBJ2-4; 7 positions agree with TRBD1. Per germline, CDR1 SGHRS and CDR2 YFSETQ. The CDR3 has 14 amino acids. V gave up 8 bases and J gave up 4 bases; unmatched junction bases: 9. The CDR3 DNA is TGCGCCAGTGGCACCGGGACAGCTAAAAACATTCAGTACTTC. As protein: CASGTGTAKNIQYF. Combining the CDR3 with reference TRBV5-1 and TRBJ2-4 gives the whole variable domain KAGVTQTPRYLIKTRGQQVTLSCSPISGHRSVSWYQQTPGQGLQFLFEYFSETQRNKGNFPGRFSGRQFSNSRSEMNVSTLELGDSALYLCASGTGTAKNIQYFGAGTRLSVL.

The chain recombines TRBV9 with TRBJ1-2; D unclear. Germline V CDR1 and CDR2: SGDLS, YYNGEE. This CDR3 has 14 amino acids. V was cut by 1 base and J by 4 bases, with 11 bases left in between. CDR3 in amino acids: CASSVSPRIYGYTF. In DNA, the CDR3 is TGTGCCAGCAGCGTAAGTCCCAGAATCTATGGCTACACCTTC.

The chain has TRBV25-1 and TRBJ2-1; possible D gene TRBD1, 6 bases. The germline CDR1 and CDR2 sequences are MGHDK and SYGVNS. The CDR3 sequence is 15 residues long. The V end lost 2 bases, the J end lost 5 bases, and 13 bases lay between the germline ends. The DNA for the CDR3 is TGTGCCAGCAGTGAACAACCGGACAGAGACAATGAGCAGTTCTTC. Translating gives CASSEQPDRDNEQFF.

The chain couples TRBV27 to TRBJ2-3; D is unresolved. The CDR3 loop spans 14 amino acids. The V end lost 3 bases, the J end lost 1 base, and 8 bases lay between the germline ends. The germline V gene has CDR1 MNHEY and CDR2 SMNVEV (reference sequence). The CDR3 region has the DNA TGTGCCAGCAGTTTGAGCCACGGCACAGATACGCAGTATTTT. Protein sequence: CASSLSHGTDTQYF.

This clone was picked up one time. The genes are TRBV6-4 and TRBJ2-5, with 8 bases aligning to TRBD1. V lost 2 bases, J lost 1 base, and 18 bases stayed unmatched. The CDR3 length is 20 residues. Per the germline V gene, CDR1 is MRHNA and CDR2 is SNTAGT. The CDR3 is CASSDVSPTGDPVPQETQYF. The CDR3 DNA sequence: TGTGCCAGCAGTGACGTGTCCCCGACAGGGGACCCTGTACCCCAAGAGACCCAGTACTTC.

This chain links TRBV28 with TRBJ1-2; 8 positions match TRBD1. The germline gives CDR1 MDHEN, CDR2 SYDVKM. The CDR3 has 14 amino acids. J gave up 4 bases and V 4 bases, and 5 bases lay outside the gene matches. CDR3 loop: CASSSGTGVYGYTF. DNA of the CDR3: TGTGCCAGCAGTTCTGGGACAGGTGTCTATGGCTACACCTTC.